The 28 T cell receptor beta chains below come from one sample, sequenced in a study of blood T cell repertoires in COVID-19. Clones were read by immunoSEQ multiplex PCR, and TCRdb kept only the in-frame ones, dropping some. Of more than 15,000 clones in the sample, 75% to 85% were seen once. Sequencing was done on a sample of peripheral blood. The receptor source for this set is an elderly man with active or convalescent COVID-19.

The chain carries TRBV29-1 and TRBJ2-7, with 7 bases identical to TRBD1. This CDR3 spans 12 amino acids. V trimming: 7 bases; J trimming: 3 bases; junction bases outside the gene matches: 6. Germline CDR1 SQVTM, CDR2 ANQGSEA. The CDR3 reads CSALNRGYEQYF. The CDR3 coding sequence is TGCAGCGCGCTTAACAGGGGCTACGAGCAGTACTTC.

This chain links TRBV30 with TRBJ1-3, with 7 bases that match TRBD1. J gave up 0 bases and V 4 bases, and 9 bases lay outside the gene matches. This CDR3 region has 16 residues. Germline CDR1 reads GTSNPN; CDR2 reads SVGIG (reference sequence). The CDR3 DNA reads as TGTGCCTGGATGGGACAGAGGCGCTTCTCTGGAAACACCATATATTTT. Its translation is CAWMGQRRFSGNTIYF.

DNA for the CDR3: TGTGCCTGGAGACAGTACCAAGAGACCCAGTACTTC. Residues: CAWRQYQETQYF. This chain uses TRBV30 with TRBJ2-5; D unresolved. The germline V and J ends were trimmed by 3 bases and 0 bases, with 5 bases remaining between them. There are 12 residues in the CDR3. The V gene's germline CDR1 is GTSNPN and CDR2 SVGIG (reference sequence).

The chain combines TRBV6-5 with TRBJ2-7; 7 nucleotides match TRBD1. This CDR3 has 15 residues. Germline V lookup: CDR1 MNHEY, CDR2 SVGAGI. The junction had 9 bases not matched to a gene; V was cut back by 7 bases and J by 0 bases. CDR3 sequence reads: CASKGGTMSSYEQYF. Written as DNA, the CDR3 is TGTGCCAGCAAAGGGGGCACGATGAGCTCCTACGAGCAGTACTTC.

This rearrangement joins TRBV5-1 to TRBJ2-5; 12 bases align to TRBD2. The length of the CDR3 is 15 residues. V gave up 3 bases and J gave up 3 bases; unmatched junction bases: 3. Per germline, CDR1 SGHRS and CDR2 YFSETQ. CDR3: CASSSASGGEETQYF. Written as DNA, the CDR3 is TGCGCCAGCAGCTCTGCTAGCGGGGGGGAAGAGACCCAGTACTTC.

The rearrangement joins TRBV6-2 or TRBV6-3 to TRBJ2-3; D is unresolved. V lost 1 base and J lost 4, with 12 bases in between. This CDR3 comprises 15 residues. Germline values: CDR1 MNHEY, CDR2 SVGEGT. The CDR3 coding sequence is TGTGCCAGCAGTTACTTCGCCCCGTCAGCAGATACGCAGTATTTT. Protein: CASSYFAPSADTQYF.

This chain links TRBV30 with TRBJ2-3; 9 positions match TRBD2. The length of the CDR3 is 17 residues. The germline V gene has CDR1 GTSNPN and CDR2 SVGIG (reference sequence). Trimming took 1 base from V and 4 from J; bases not matched to a gene: 12. The CDR3: CAWSDLAGPDRADTQYF. In DNA, the CDR3 is TGTGCCTGGAGTGACCTAGCGGGACCTGATAGGGCAGATACGCAGTATTTT.

The CDR3 DNA reads as TGTGCCAGCAGCTTGGCGGGGAGCCAAGAGACCCAGTACTTC. This encodes CASSLAGSQETQYF. The chain is built from TRBV5-4 and TRBJ2-5, with a possible D match to TRBD2 (5 bases). This CDR3 has 14 residues. Trimming shortened V by 0 bases and J by 1 base, and 7 bases separated the two germline ends. Germline CDR1 reads SGHNT; CDR2 reads YYREEE (reference sequence).

The CDR3 bases are TGCGCCAGCAGCCAATTCAGGACAGCCCAATCCTACGAGCAGTACTTC. Encoded protein: CASSQFRTAQSYEQYF. The genes are TRBV4-1 and TRBJ2-7; D possibly corresponds to TRBD1 (6 bases). Trimming stripped 2 bases from V and 1 base from J, with 15 bases between. Germline lookup yields CDR1 MGHRA and CDR2 YSYEKL. There are 16 residues in the CDR3.

The genes are TRBV30 and TRBJ2-3, with 7 bases aligning to TRBD2. CDR3 size: 14 residues. V shed 4 bases, J shed 2 bases, and the junction held 6 bases outside the gene matches. Germline lookup yields CDR1 GTSNPN and CDR2 SVGIG (reference sequence). The CDR3 coding sequence is TGTGCCTGGAACGCGGGACTATCCACAGATACGCAGTATTTT. The encoded protein is CAWNAGLSTDTQYF.

The chain employs TRBV11-2 and TRBJ1-4; D is unresolved. V was clipped by 0 bases and J by 8 bases, with 7 bases between them. This CDR3 is 13 amino acids long. The V gene's germline CDR1 is SGHAT and CDR2 FQNNGV. CDR3 in DNA: TGTGCCAGCAGCTTAGAGGTCGAGGAAAAACTGTTTTTT. Protein product: CASSLEVEEKLFF.

This clone was counted a single time. The CDR3 sequence: CASSKSHPLTVHTQYF. The CDR3 DNA sequence: TGCGCCAGCAGCAAGTCCCATCCTCTGACAGTCCATACGCAGTATTTT. The rearrangement uses TRBV5-1 and TRBJ2-3; D is perhaps TRBD1 (5 bases). The V gene lost 4 bases and the J gene lost 7 bases, with 22 bases spanning the gap. This CDR3 contains 16 residues. Looked up from germline, CDR1 is SGHRS and CDR2 is YFSETQ.

The genes are TRBV28 and TRBJ1-5; possible D gene TRBD1, 5 bases. V lost 5 bases and J 3 bases, leaving 11 bases between the germline ends. CDR1 MDHEN and CDR2 SYDVKM come from the germline V gene. This CDR3 spans 14 amino acids. The DNA of the CDR3 is TGTGCCAGCAGTAATGGGGGGAACAATCAGCCCCAGCATTTT. Translating gives CASSNGGNNQPQHF.

This rearrangement joins TRBV5-4 to TRBJ2-7; 7 bases fit TRBD1. The junction had 1 base not matched to a gene; V was cut back by 1 base and J by 3 bases. Per germline, CDR1 SGHNT and CDR2 YYREEE (reference sequence). This CDR3 is 13 amino acids long. CDR3 bases: TGTGCCAGCAGCTTGACAGGGGACTACGAGCAGTACTTC. Translation: CASSLTGDYEQYF.

The genes are TRBV6-4 and TRBJ1-2, with TRBD1 identical over 8 bases. Germline CDR1 is MRHNA and CDR2 is SNTAGT. V lost 8 bases to trimming and J lost 4 bases; unmatched junction nucleotides: 12. The CDR3 spans 15 residues. The CDR3 loop is CASRNFGTGSYGYTF. The CDR3 DNA follows: TGTGCCAGCCGAAATTTCGGGACAGGTTCCTATGGCTACACCTTC.

The V and J genes are TRBV5-6 and TRBJ2-5; TRBD1 matches at 8 bases. The ends lost 0 bases at V and 4 bases at J; junction bases unmatched: 8. The CDR3 consists of 16 residues. The V gene's germline CDR1 is SGHDT and CDR2 YYEEEE. The CDR3, as DNA: TGTGCCAGCAGCTTGGGGGCAGGGGGCGCGACAGAGACCCAGTACTTC. Translation gives CASSLGAGGATETQYF. The complete variable domain, with remaining parts taken from reference TRBV5-6 and TRBJ2-5, reads DAGVTQSPTHLIKTRGQQVTLRCSPKSGHDTVSWYQQALGQGPQFIFQYYEEEERQRGNFPDRFSGHQFPNYSSELNVNALLLGDSALYLCASSLGAGGATETQYFGPGTRLLVL.

The CDR3 sequence: CASSLWQAYGYTF. The DNA for the CDR3 is TGTGCCAGCTCCCTCTGGCAGGCCTATGGCTACACCTTC. This chain connects TRBV18 to TRBJ1-2, with unresolved D. CDR1 and CDR2 (germline): KGHSH, LQKENI. V lost 6 bases, J lost 4 bases, and 12 bases lay in between. CDR3 size: 13 residues. The full variable domain, with the rest looked up from reference TRBV18 and TRBJ1-2, is NAGVMQNPRHLVRRRGQEARLRCSPMKGHSHVYWYRQLPEEGLKFMVYLQKENIIDESGMPKERFSAEFPKEGPSILRIQQVVRGDSAAYFCASSLWQAYGYTFGSGTRLTVV.

As DNA, the CDR3 is TGTGCCAGCAGCTTAGCCCAGGAAGGAAACTACGAGCAGTACTTC. This sequence encodes CASSLAQEGNYEQYF. V is TRBV11-3 and J is TRBJ2-7; no reliable D call. This CDR3 has 15 residues. V gave up 1 base and J gave up 3 bases, with 13 bases separating them. CDR1 is SGHNT and CDR2 is YENEEA in the germline V gene. Complete variable domain (other parts from reference TRBV11-3 and TRBJ2-7): EAGVVQSPRYKIIEKKQPVAFWCNPISGHNTLYWYLQNLGQGPELLIRYENEEAVDDSQLPKDRFSAERLKGVDSTLKIQPAELGDSAVYLCASSLAQEGNYEQYFGPGTRLTVT.

J is TRBJ1-1 and V is TRBV6-1, with D perhaps TRBD1 (5 bases). Germline-derived CDR1 and CDR2 are MNHNS and SASEGT. CDR3 length: 16 residues. Trimming left V 2 bases short and J 3 bases short, with 16 bases between. CDR3 loop: CASSEWIGASYTEAFF. CDR3 in DNA: TGTGCCAGCAGTGAATGGATTGGGGCCTCTTACACTGAAGCTTTCTTT.

The genes are TRBV5-1 and TRBJ2-5, with unresolved D. V was shortened by 5 bases and J by 0 bases, with 11 bases between the two germline ends. Germline V gene data show CDR1 as SGHRS and CDR2 as YFSETQ. The CDR3 loop spans 14 amino acids. CDR3 amino acids: CASRKDIYQETQYF. The CDR3 nucleotides are TGCGCCAGCAGGAAAGACATTTACCAAGAGACCCAGTACTTC.

CDR3 sequence (DNA): TGTGCCAGTAGTCCGGGACAGGGCTATGGCTACACCTTC. Amino acid sequence: CASSPGQGYGYTF. This chain uses TRBV19 with TRBJ1-2; the match to TRBD1 covers 9 bases. The CDR3 is 13 amino acids. V lost 5 bases, J lost 4 bases, and 2 bases stayed unmatched. CDR1 is LNHDA and CDR2 is SQIVND in the germline V gene (reference sequence).

V and J are TRBV5-8 and TRBJ1-1; TRBD1 agrees at 11 bases. Germline CDR1 reads SGHTS; CDR2 reads YDEGEE. The CDR3 is 15 residues long. Germline trimming cut 2 bases from V and 4 bases from J; bases unmatched to any gene: 4. Here the CDR3 reads CASSFLGTGGTEAFF. The DNA for the CDR3 is TGTGCCAGCAGCTTCCTCGGGACAGGGGGCACTGAAGCTTTCTTT.

The chain carries TRBV28 and TRBJ2-7; D may be TRBD2 (6 bases). Germline lookup yields CDR1 MDHEN and CDR2 SYDVKM. The length of the CDR3 is 12 residues. Trimming took off 2 bases at V and 6 bases at J, with 8 bases between the two ends. CDR3 sequence: CASSLTSSEQYF. CDR3 coding DNA: TGTGCCAGCAGTTTAACTAGCTCCGAGCAGTACTTC.

The rearrangement uses TRBV27 and TRBJ2-1, with D maybe TRBD1 (6 bases). V was clipped by 2 bases and J by 7 bases, with 9 bases between them. The CDR3 spans 13 residues. Per germline, CDR1 MNHEY and CDR2 SMNVEV (reference sequence). This CDR3 is CASSLTGKNEQFF. CDR3 in DNA: TGTGCCAGCAGTTTAACAGGGAAGAATGAGCAGTTCTTC.

The chain recombines TRBV6-5 with TRBJ1-2; 7 positions agree with TRBD1. V shed 6 bases and J 1 base; nucleotides not matched to a gene: 8. CDR1 and CDR2 (germline): MNHEY, SVGAGI. The length of the CDR3 is 15 residues. The CDR3 coding sequence is TGTGCCAGCAGGGGGGGACAGCGAGTTAACTATGGCTACACCTTC. Translating it yields CASRGGQRVNYGYTF.

This clone showed up just once. The CDR3 DNA follows: TGTGCCAGCAGCTTGACCGCGGACAGGGGTAGGTCTGAAGCTTTCTTT. Protein sequence: CASSLTADRGRSEAFF. The V call is TRBV7-3, the J call TRBJ1-1, with 9 positions matching TRBD1. This CDR3 has 16 amino acids. With V trimmed by 3 bases and J by 6 bases, 11 bases remained unmatched. Germline CDR1 reads SGHTA; CDR2 reads FQGTGA.

The rearrangement uses TRBV3-1 (or the pseudogene TRBV3-2) and TRBJ2-3; maybe TRBD1 (6 bases). The CDR3 runs 14 residues. V was trimmed by 1 base and J by 2 bases, leaving 7 bases between them. Germline loops: CDR1 LGHDT, CDR2 YNNKEL (reference sequence). The CDR3 DNA reads TGTGCCAGCAGCCAAGGGACAGTCACAGATACGCAGTATTTT. Protein product: CASSQGTVTDTQYF.

This chain uses TRBV27 with TRBJ1-6; D might be TRBD1 (5 bases). Germline CDR1 and CDR2: MNHEY and SMNVEV (reference sequence). V lost 5 bases to trimming and J lost 0 bases, with 20 bases between them. There are 19 residues in the CDR3. CDR3 protein: CASSLFSPTGASYNSPLHF. The CDR3 DNA is TGTGCCAGCAGTCTCTTTTCCCCAACTGGGGCCTCCTATAATTCACCCCTCCACTTT.